The clone carrying this T cell receptor beta chain has a count of ten or more. Researchers took RNA transcripts and amplified the TCR beta CDR3 regions from them. During a first-round RT-PCR of the TCR CDR3, the HTBI primer set was used. TCRdb independently ran MiXCR on the multiplex PCR reads; one entry per CDR3 protein. Among some 720,000 distinct CDR3 sequences listed, roughly 17% were seen once. CDR3 length equals 14 residues. The germline V and J ends were trimmed by 7 bases and 3 bases, with 14 bases remaining between them. The V gene's germline CDR1 is SNHLY and CDR2 FYNNEI. Across 18 months, stable Graves' hyperthyroidism was marked by no progression to ophthalmopathy. Hyperthyroidism patients were newly diagnosed, had disease duration under 2 months, and were aged 18 to 65 years. The source of the sample is a study of T cells in Graves' hyperthyroidism and ophthalmopathy. Overall study context: The initial diagnosis was the point when peripheral blood was collected, ahead of any treatment.

The gene calls are TRBV2 and TRBJ2-3; D might be TRBD2 (6 bases). This receptor was taken from a man younger than 35 with Graves' hyperthyroidism. Sequencing was performed on blood. CDR3 residues: CASNDGTFTDTQYF. The CDR3 DNA reads as TGTGCCAGCAACGACGGGACTTTTACAGATACGCAGTATTTT.